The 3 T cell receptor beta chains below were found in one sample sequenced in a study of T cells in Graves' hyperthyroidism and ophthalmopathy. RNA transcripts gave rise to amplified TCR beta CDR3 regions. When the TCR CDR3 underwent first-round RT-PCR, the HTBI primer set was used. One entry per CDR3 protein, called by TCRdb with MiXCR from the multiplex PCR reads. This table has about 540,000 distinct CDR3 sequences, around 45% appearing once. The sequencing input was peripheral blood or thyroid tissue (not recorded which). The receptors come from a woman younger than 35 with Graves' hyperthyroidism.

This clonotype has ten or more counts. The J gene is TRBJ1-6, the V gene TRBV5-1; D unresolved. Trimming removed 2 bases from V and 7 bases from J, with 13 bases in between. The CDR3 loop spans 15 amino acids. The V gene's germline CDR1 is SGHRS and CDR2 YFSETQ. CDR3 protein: CASSFGRSRNSPLHF. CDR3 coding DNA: TGCGCCAGCAGCTTCGGGCGGAGTCGGAATTCACCCCTCCACTTT. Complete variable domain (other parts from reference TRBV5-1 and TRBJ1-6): KAGVTQTPRYLIKTRGQQVTLSCSPISGHRSVSWYQQTPGQGLQFLFEYFSETQRNKGNFPGRFSGRQFSNSRSEMNVSTLELGDSALYLCASSFGRSRNSPLHFGNGTRLTVT.

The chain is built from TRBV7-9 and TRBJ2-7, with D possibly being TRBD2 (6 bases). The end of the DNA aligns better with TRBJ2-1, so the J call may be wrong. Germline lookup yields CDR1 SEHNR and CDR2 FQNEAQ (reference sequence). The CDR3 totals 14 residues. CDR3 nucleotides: TGTGCCAGCAACCGCGGGGATGGGGCCGATGAGCAGTTCTTC. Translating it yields CASNRGDGADEQFF.

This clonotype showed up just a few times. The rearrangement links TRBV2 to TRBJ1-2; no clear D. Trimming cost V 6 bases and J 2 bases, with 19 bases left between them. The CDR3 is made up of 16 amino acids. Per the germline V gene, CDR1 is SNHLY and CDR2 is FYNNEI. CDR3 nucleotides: TGTGCCAGCAGCCAAGCCGGGTGGCAGGTAAACTATGGCTACACCTTC. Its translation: CASSQAGWQVNYGYTF.